These 18 T cell receptor beta chains came from one sample sequenced in a study of T cell responses to AZD1222 COVID-19 vaccine. Profiling relied on immunoSEQ multiplex PCR, and the TCRdb table lists in-frame clones only, not all of them. The sample holds approximately 90,000 clones, 80% to 90% seen once. The sample in question was peripheral blood, obtained on day 0 of AZD1222 vaccination. The receptor set was obtained from an adult in good health.

CDR3 DNA: TGTGCCAGCAGTTACTCTGGGGGGCTGAACACTGAAGCTTTCTTT. Its protein product is CASSYSGGLNTEAFF. This chain uses TRBV6-5 with TRBJ1-1; possible D gene TRBD1, 6 bases. V was trimmed by 0 bases and J by 0 bases, leaving 8 bases between them. Germline-derived CDR1 and CDR2 are MNHEY and SVGAGI. This CDR3 is 15 amino acids long.

The gene calls are TRBV27 and TRBJ1-2; D is unresolved. Between the trimmed V and J ends, which lost 5 bases and 0 bases, there was a span of 10 bases. CDR3 length: 14 residues. Germline-derived CDR1 and CDR2 are MNHEY and SMNVEV (reference sequence). CDR3: CASSASGTNYGYTF. In nucleotides, the CDR3 is TGTGCCAGCAGTGCCTCCGGGACTAACTATGGCTACACCTTC.

V is TRBV11-2 and J is TRBJ2-1; 8 bases agree with TRBD1. The J segment lost 8 bases and the V segment lost 4 bases, leaving 13 bases of the junction unmatched. The CDR3 has 16 residues. Germline-derived CDR1 and CDR2 are SGHAT and FQNNGV. The CDR3 is CASSSPLDRAWYEQFF. The CDR3 DNA reads as TGTGCCAGCAGCTCGCCTTTGGACAGGGCATGGTATGAGCAGTTCTTC. Filled out from reference TRBV11-2 and TRBJ2-1, the complete variable domain reads EAGVAQSPRYKIIEKRQSVAFWCNPISGHATLYWYQQILGQGPKLLIQFQNNGVVDDSQLPKDRFSAERLKGVDSTLKIQPAKLEDSAVYLCASSSPLDRAWYEQFFGPGTRLTVL.

V is TRBV6-5 and J is TRBJ1-2; no reliable D call. This CDR3 is 13 amino acids long. Germline V lookup: CDR1 MNHEY, CDR2 SVGAGI. Trimming shortened V by 6 bases and J by 7 bases, and 15 bases separated the two germline ends. The CDR3 sequence is CASRPQVVGGYTF. The CDR3 nucleotides are TGTGCCAGCAGGCCGCAAGTAGTAGGTGGCTACACCTTC.

The CDR3, as DNA: TGTGCCAGCAGTTTAATACCAGCGGGAGGGCCTGGAGAGACCCAGTACTTC. Translating gives CASSLIPAGGPGETQYF. The chain is built from TRBV28 and TRBJ2-5; 10 nucleotides match TRBD2. The CDR3 covers 17 residues. V dropped 2 bases and J dropped 4; count of bases not matched to a gene: 10. Germline values: CDR1 MDHEN, CDR2 SYDVKM. Full variable domain (missing parts from reference TRBV28 and TRBJ2-5): DVKVTQSSRYLVKRTGEKVFLECVQDMDHENMFWYRQDPGLGLRLIYFSYDVKMKEKGDIPEGYSVSREKKERFSLILESASTNQTSMYLCASSLIPAGGPGETQYFGPGTRLLVL.

This clone was detected only a few times. The chain employs TRBV2 and TRBJ2-7, with 7 bases fitting TRBD1. In germline, CDR1 is SNHLY, CDR2 FYNNEI. The CDR3 is made up of 14 amino acids. V was clipped by 6 bases and J by 0 bases; unmatched bases: 5. CDR3 in DNA: TGTGCCAGCAGGGCCAGGGGGAGCTCCTACGAGCAGTACTTC. As protein: CASRARGSSYEQYF.

V usage is TRBV4-1 and J usage is TRBJ1-1; D not certain. Germline CDR1 is MGHRA and CDR2 is YSYEKL. Trimming took 0 bases from V and 0 from J, leaving 8 bases between them. This CDR3 contains 15 residues. The CDR3 reads CASSQEWRMNTEAFF. The CDR3 DNA reads as TGCGCCAGCAGCCAAGAATGGCGGATGAACACTGAAGCTTTCTTT.

The V and J genes are TRBV19 and TRBJ1-1; D possibly corresponds to TRBD1 (5 bases). The V and J ends lost 7 bases and 2 bases respectively, with 23 bases between them. The CDR3 contains 17 residues. CDR1 and CDR2 from the germline V gene are LNHDA and SQIVND (reference sequence). The CDR3 spells CASTPAGRGYRNTEAFF. Written as DNA, the CDR3 is TGTGCCAGTACCCCAGCGGGGCGCGGGTACCGCAACACTGAAGCTTTCTTT. Supplemented by reference TRBV19 and TRBJ1-1, the full variable domain reads DGGITQSPKYLFRKEGQNVTLSCEQNLNHDAMYWYRQDPGQGLRLIYYSQIVNDFQKGDIAEGYSVSREKKESFPLTVTSAQKNPTAFYLCASTPAGRGYRNTEAFFGQGTRLTVV.

V and J are TRBV7-9 and TRBJ2-7; 7 bases map to TRBD1. V was clipped by 3 bases and J by 6 bases; unmatched bases: 2. The germline gives CDR1 SEHNR, CDR2 FQNEAQ (reference sequence). This CDR3 is built from 12 residues. CDR3 sequence (DNA): TGTGCCAGCAGCTTTACAGGGGTCGAGCAGTACTTC. It translates to CASSFTGVEQYF.

The chain joins TRBV6-5 to TRBJ2-7, with 7 bases matching TRBD1. The CDR3 sequence is 15 residues long. Germline assignment: CDR1 MNHEY and CDR2 SVGAGI. V shed 0 bases, J shed 3 bases, and the junction held 5 bases outside the gene matches. This CDR3 is CASSYSTPGGYEQYF. DNA of the CDR3: TGTGCCAGCAGTTACTCGACCCCAGGGGGCTACGAGCAGTACTTC.

This clone has just a few counts. The chain is built from TRBV28 and TRBJ2-5; 7 bases fit TRBD1. The CDR3 extends over 15 amino acids. Germline V CDR1 and CDR2: MDHEN, SYDVKM. V lost 4 bases and J lost 2; bases outside the gene matches: 7. CDR3 DNA: TGTGCCAGCAGTTACCGAGGGACAGATCAAGAGACCCAGTACTTC. Its translation: CASSYRGTDQETQYF. Variable domain in full (rest from reference TRBV28 and TRBJ2-5): DVKVTQSSRYLVKRTGEKVFLECVQDMDHENMFWYRQDPGLGLRLIYFSYDVKMKEKGDIPEGYSVSREKKERFSLILESASTNQTSMYLCASSYRGTDQETQYFGPGTRLLVL.

J is TRBJ1-5 and V is TRBV28; D is unclear. Germline loops: CDR1 MDHEN, CDR2 SYDVKM. The length of the CDR3 is 13 residues. The V end was cut by 6 bases, the J end by 3 bases, with 9 bases between. CDR3 in DNA: TGTGCCAGCAGGAATGGGAACAATCAGCCCCAGCATTTT. Protein product: CASRNGNNQPQHF.

This chain connects TRBV27 to TRBJ2-1; possibly TRBD1 for D (5 bases). V was shortened by 2 bases and J by 8 bases, with 10 bases between the two germline ends. This CDR3 is 13 amino acids long. CDR1 and CDR2 from the germline V gene are MNHEY and SMNVEV (reference sequence). In DNA, the CDR3 is TGTGCCAGCAGTTTAATGTGGGGCGATGAGCAGTTCTTC. Translating gives CASSLMWGDEQFF.

This chain links TRBV28 with TRBJ1-5; D may be TRBD1 (6 bases). Trimming cost V 7 bases and J 3 bases, with 19 bases left between them. This CDR3 has 16 residues. Germline-derived CDR1 and CDR2 are MDHEN and SYDVKM. CDR3 nucleotides: TGTGCCAGCATAGATCCCGGGACACCCCCCAATCAGCCCCAGCATTTT. Its protein is CASIDPGTPPNQPQHF.

The chain links TRBV5-5 to TRBJ2-7; 7 positions match TRBD2. Germline CDR1 reads SGHKS; CDR2 reads YYEKEE (reference sequence). The CDR3 length is 15 residues. Germline trimming cut 4 bases from V and 0 bases from J; bases unmatched to any gene: 7. CDR3 DNA sequence: TGTGCCAGCAGCAGCGGGACTCAGAGCTCCTACGAGCAGTACTTC. It specifies CASSSGTQSSYEQYF.

This clone was seen once. This rearrangement joins TRBV7-3 to TRBJ1-6; D perhaps matches TRBD1 (6 bases). Germline CDR1 is SGHTA and CDR2 is FQGTGA. Trimming took 2 bases from V and 10 from J, leaving 15 bases between them. The CDR3 length is 15 residues. CDR3 in amino acids: CASSLFGGAGSPLHF. The CDR3 DNA is TGTGCCAGCAGCTTATTCGGGGGCGCGGGATCACCCCTCCACTTT. Supplemented by reference TRBV7-3 and TRBJ1-6, the full variable domain reads GAGVSQTPSNKVTEKGKYVELRCDPISGHTALYWYRQSLGQGPEFLIYFQGTGAADDSGLPNDRFFAVRPEGSVSTLKIQRTERGDSAVYLCASSLFGGAGSPLHFGNGTRLTVT.

J is TRBJ2-2 and V is TRBV7-9; D is unclear. Per germline, CDR1 SEHNR and CDR2 FQNEAQ (reference sequence). The V end lost 1 base, the J end lost 6 bases, and 3 bases lay between the germline ends. This CDR3 comprises 12 residues. CDR3 region: CASSLVPGELFF. CDR3 DNA: TGTGCCAGCAGCTTAGTACCCGGGGAGCTGTTTTTT.

This rearrangement joins TRBV18 to TRBJ2-5, with 7 bases that match TRBD2. Germline V gives CDR1 KGHSH, CDR2 LQKENI. V dropped 4 bases and J dropped 5; count of bases not matched to a gene: 16. CDR3 length: 17 residues. Here the CDR3 DNA reads TGTGCCAGCTCACTCAATTGGGGACGGGAGGTCTTGGAGACCCAGTACTTC. It translates to CASSLNWGREVLETQYF.